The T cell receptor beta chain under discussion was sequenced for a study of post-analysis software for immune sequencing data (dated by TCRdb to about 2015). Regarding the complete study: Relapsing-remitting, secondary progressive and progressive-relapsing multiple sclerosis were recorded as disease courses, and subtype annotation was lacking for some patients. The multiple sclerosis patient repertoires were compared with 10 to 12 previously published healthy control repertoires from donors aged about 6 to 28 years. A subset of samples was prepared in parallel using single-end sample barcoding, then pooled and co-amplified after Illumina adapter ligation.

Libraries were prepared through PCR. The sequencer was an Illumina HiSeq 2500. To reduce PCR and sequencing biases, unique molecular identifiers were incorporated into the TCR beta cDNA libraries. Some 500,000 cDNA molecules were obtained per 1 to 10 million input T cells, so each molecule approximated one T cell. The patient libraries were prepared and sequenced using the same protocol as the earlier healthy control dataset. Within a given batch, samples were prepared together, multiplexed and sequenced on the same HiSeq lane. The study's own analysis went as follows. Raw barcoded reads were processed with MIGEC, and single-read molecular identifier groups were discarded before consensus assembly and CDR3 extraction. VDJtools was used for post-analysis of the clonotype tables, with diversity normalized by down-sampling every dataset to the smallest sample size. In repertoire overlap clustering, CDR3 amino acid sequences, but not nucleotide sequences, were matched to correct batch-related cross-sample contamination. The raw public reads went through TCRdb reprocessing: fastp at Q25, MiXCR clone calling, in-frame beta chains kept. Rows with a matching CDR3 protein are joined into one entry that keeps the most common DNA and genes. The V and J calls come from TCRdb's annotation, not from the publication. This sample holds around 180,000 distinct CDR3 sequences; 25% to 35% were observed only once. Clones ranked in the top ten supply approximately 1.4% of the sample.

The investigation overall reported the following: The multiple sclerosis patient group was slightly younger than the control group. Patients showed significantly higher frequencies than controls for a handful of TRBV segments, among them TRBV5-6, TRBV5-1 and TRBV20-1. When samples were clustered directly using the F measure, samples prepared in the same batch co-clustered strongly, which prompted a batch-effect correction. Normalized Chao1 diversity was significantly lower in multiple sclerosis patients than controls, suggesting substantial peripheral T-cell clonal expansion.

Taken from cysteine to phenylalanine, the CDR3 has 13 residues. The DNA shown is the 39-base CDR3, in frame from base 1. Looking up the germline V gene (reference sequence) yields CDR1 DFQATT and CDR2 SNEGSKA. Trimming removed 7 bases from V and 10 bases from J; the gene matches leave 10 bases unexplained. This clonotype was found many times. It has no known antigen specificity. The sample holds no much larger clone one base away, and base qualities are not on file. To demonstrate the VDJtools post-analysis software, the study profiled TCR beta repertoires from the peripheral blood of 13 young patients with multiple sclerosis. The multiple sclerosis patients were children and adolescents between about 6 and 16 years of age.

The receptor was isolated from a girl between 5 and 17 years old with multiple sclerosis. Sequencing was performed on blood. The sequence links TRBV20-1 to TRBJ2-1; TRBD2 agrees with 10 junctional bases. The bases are TGCAGTGAAACTAGCGGGGCCCCTAGCGAGCAGTTCTTC. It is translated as CSETSGAPSEQFF.